These T cell receptor beta chains were read from a single sample in a study of Ad26.COV2.S vaccination and SARS-CoV-2 variants. Here immunoSEQ multiplex PCR was the method, and the copy in TCRdb shows in-frame clones only, minus some. Among hundreds of thousands of clones, more than 70% were seen once, and the ten largest hold about 1.5%. Specimen: peripheral blood, collected in a trial of Ad26.COV2.S vaccine versus placebo. Every receptor here comes from a person between 18 and 65 years old who received the Ad26.COV2.S COVID-19 vaccine or a placebo. Each CDR3 is given with its conserved first and last residue. A D gene is named only where the DNA matches it firmly. A clone size is listed for some rows: how often the clone was seen (once, few, many), or a class if it is expanded.

v_call	d_call	j_call	clone_size	cdr3_nt	cdr3_aa
TRBV5-6	NA	TRBJ1-6	NA	TGTGCCAGCAGCTTGGCCGGGGGTAATTCACCCCTCCACTTT	CASSLAGGNSPLHF
TRBV7-2	TRBD1	TRBJ2-5	NA	TGTGCCAGCAGCTTACGAACAGGGGCCCAAGAGACCCAGTACTTC	CASSLRTGAQETQYF
TRBV5-1	NA	TRBJ1-2	NA	TGCGCCAGCAGCTTGGACAGGGACGACTATGGCTACACCTTC	CASSLDRDDYGYTF
TRBV5-1	TRBD1	TRBJ2-1	NA	TGCGCCAGCAGCTTGTGGGACAGGGGCCCCTCAAGGGATGAGCAGTTCTTC	CASSLWDRGPSRDEQFF
TRBV27	NA	TRBJ1-3	few	TGTGCCAGCAGTTTAAACGCTGACCGCTCTGGAAACACCATATATTTT	CASSLNADRSGNTIYF
TRBV23-1	TRBD1	TRBJ1-1	NA	TGCGCCAGCGGAAATCTTGCAGGGGGCAGATGGGGGAACACTGAAGCTTTCTTT	CASGNLAGGRWGNTEAFF
TRBV11-3	NA	TRBJ2-1	NA	TGTGCCAGCAGCTCAATAGCGGTCCTCTCCTACAATGAGCAGTTCTTC	CASSSIAVLSYNEQFF
TRBV27	NA	TRBJ1-1	NA	TGTGCCAGCAGTTTATCGAGAGGGGACACTGAAGCTTTCTTT	CASSLSRGDTEAFF
TRBV3-1/TRBV3-2	NA	TRBJ2-7	once	TGTGCCAGCAGCCAACTGGGACCGGCCGAGCAGTACTTC	CASSQLGPAEQYF
TRBV30	NA	TRBJ1-2	few	TGTGCCTGGAGTGTCGGCGGAAGCTACACCTTC	CAWSVGGSYTF
TRBV19	NA	TRBJ2-2	NA	TGTGCCAGTAGTTGGGGGGACACCGGGGAGCTGTTTTTT	CASSWGDTGELFF
TRBV5-8	NA	TRBJ2-4	NA	TGTGCCAGCAGCAGCAGAGGAATAGGGGACATTCAGTACTTC	CASSSRGIGDIQYF
TRBV7-9	NA	TRBJ2-1	NA	TGTGCCAGCAGCCCCCGGGACTCCAGCTCCTACAATGAGCAGTTCTTC	CASSPRDSSSYNEQFF
TRBV9	NA	TRBJ2-3	once	TGTGCCAGCAGTTTAGAGGGGGATAGCACAGATACGCAGTATTTT	CASSLEGDSTDTQYF
TRBV9	NA	TRBJ2-1	NA	TGTGCCAGCAGCGTAGTCGGGGCATGGAGCTCCTACAATGAGCAGTTCTTC	CASSVVGAWSSYNEQFF
TRBV25-1	TRBD1	TRBJ2-7	once	TGTGCCAGCACCCGGGTTGGGACAGGGGATTCTTACGAGCAGTACTTC	CASTRVGTGDSYEQYF
TRBV5-8	NA	TRBJ2-1	NA	TGTGCCAGCAGCCCGGCCCCTCACCACAATCAGCAGTTCTTC	CASSPAPHHNQQFF